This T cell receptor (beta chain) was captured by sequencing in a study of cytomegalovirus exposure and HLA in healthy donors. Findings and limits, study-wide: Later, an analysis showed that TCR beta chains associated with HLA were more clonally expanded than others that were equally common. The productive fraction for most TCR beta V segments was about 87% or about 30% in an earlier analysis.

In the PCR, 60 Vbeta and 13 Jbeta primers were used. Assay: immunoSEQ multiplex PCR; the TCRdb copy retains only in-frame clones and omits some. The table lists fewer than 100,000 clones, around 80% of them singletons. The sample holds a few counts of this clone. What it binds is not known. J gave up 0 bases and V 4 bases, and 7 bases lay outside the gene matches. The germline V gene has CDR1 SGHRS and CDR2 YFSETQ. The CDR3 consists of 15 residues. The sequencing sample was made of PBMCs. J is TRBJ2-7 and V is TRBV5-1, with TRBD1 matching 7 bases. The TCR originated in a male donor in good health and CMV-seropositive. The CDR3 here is CASSTGQVYSYEQYF. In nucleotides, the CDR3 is TGCGCCAGCAGCACAGGACAGGTCTACTCCTACGAGCAGTACTTC.